Included here is one T cell receptor (beta chain) sequence, with context. Germline V CDR1 and CDR2: SGHTA, FQGNSA. V lost 4 bases to trimming and J lost 5 bases, with 11 bases between them. This CDR3 region has 13 residues. The sample originates from a study of human T cells and chemical hapten exposure. Time point defined: pre-sensitization, week 0. Treatment denoted: therapeutic diphenylcyclopropenone sensitization with weekly scalp DPC. Unfractionated whole blood was the source of the extracted total RNA. TCRdb analysed the RACE reads with MiXCR anew, one entry per CDR3 protein. Altogether roughly 88,000 distinct CDR3 sequences are present, around 10% being singletons, with the ten largest covering roughly 3.5%.

The genes are TRBV7-2 and TRBJ2-5; tentatively, D is TRBD1 or TRBD2 (6 bases each). This TCR was recovered from a woman aged 40-49 years with alopecia areata. Some clones in this sample may be carry-over from other donors' samples. This sample comprised whole blood, obtained in connection with sensitization to the hapten diphenylcyclopropenone (DPC). The CDR3 DNA reads as TGTGCCAGCAGCTACGGGGGCTGGGAGACCCAGTACTTC. This encodes CASSYGGWETQYF.